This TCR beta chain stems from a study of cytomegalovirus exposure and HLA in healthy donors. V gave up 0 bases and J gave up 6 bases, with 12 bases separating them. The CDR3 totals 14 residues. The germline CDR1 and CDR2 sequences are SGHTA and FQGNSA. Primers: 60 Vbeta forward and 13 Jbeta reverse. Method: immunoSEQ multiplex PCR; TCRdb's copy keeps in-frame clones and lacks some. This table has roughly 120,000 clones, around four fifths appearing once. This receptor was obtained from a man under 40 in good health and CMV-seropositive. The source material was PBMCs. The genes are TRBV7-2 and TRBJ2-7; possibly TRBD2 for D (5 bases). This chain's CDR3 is CASSLAWTESEQYF. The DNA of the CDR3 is TGTGCCAGCAGCTTAGCATGGACTGAATCCGAGCAGTACTTC.